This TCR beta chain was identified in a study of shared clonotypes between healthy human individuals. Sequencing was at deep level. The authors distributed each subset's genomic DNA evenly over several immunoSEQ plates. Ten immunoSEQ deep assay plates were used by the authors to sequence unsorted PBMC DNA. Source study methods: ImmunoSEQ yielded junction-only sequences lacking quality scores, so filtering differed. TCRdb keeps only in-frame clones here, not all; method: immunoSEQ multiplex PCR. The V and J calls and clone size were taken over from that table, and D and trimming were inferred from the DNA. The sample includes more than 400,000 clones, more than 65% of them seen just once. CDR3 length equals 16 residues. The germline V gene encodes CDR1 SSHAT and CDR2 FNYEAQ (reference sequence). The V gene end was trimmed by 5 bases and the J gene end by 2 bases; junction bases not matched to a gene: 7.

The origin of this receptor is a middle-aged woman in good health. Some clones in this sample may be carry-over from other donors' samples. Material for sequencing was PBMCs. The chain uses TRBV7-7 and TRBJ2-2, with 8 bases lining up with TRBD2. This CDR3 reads CASSLGSGANTGELFF. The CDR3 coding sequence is TGTGCCAGCAGCCTGGGTAGCGGGGCTAACACCGGGGAGCTGTTTTTT.